The sequence of this T cell receptor beta chain was determined in a study of cytomegalovirus exposure and HLA in healthy donors. Study-wide findings and caveats: Reportedly, cytomegalovirus status was diagnosed with high sensitivity and specificity. Productive status was seen about 90% or about 30% of the time for most TCR beta V segments in an earlier analysis. It was in a later analysis that TCR association rates were seen to vary by HLA locus, highest for DRB1 and lowest for HLA-C.

Use of 60 Vbeta and 13 Jbeta primers characterized the PCR. Only in-frame clones appear in the TCRdb table, and some are missing; sequencing was by immunoSEQ multiplex PCR. Of 180,000 or so clones in the sample, 80% were seen once. This CDR3 spans 16 amino acids. Notes on this clone: Its target is not known.

This chain uses TRBV21-1 with TRBJ1-2. TRBV21-1 is a pseudogene locus. The sample taken for sequencing was PBMCs. The TCR originated in a woman aged 25-40 years in good health and CMV-seronegative. DNA of the CDR3: TGTGCCAGCAGCAAAGTAGAGGTAACAGCGGGCTATGGCTACACCTTC. This gives the protein CASSKVEVTAGYGYTF.